This TCR beta chain was identified during a study of TIL therapy for anti-PD-1-resistant metastatic lung cancer. Overall study context: Tumors carried a median about 1.6 non-synonymous mutations per megabase.

The germline V gene encodes CDR1 SGHAT and CDR2 FQNNGV. The CDR3 loop spans 17 amino acids. Trimming removed 3 bases at V and 1 base at J, with 13 bases between. The immunoSEQ assay was v3. TCRdb's copy holds only in-frame clones and misses some; the assay was immunoSEQ multiplex PCR. The table has tens of thousands of clones, around 86% seen once; the top ten hold about 5%. Time point in this sample: pre-treatment sample, taken before nivolumab and TIL therapy. The chain employs TRBV11-2 and TRBJ2-6, with D possibly matching TRBD2 (6 bases). The TCR was taken from a person aged 25-80 years with non-small cell lung cancer. The source material was blood, sampled at baseline. In nucleotides, the CDR3 is TGTGCCAGCAGCTTTAGAGCAGGGAGGTCTGGGGCCAACGTCCTGACTTTC. Protein: CASSFRAGRSGANVLTF.